The TCR beta chain described here comes from a study of T cell changes during pregnancy in multiple sclerosis. Here immunoSEQ multiplex PCR was the method, and the copy in TCRdb shows in-frame clones only, minus some. The table has 35,000 to 50,000 clones, roughly 90% seen once; the top ten hold 1.2%. Specimen: CD4+ T cells from peripheral blood mononuclear cells, collected in the second trimester of pregnancy. The TCR originated in a female donor with multiple sclerosis, enrolled in a pregnancy study.

The CDR3 sequence is CASSIRGQQPQHF. In nucleotides, the CDR3 is TGTGCCAGCAGTATCCGGGGACAACAGCCCCAGCATTTT. The chain carries TRBV27 and TRBJ1-5, with D possibly TRBD1 on 6 matching bases. There are 13 residues in the CDR3. Germline CDR1 is MNHEY and CDR2 is SMNVEV (reference sequence). V lost 5 bases, J lost 7 bases, and 12 bases lay in between.